Below are 14 T cell receptor beta chains sequenced from a single sample in a study of blood T cell repertoires in COVID-19. Measured with immunoSEQ multiplex PCR; TCRdb has only the in-frame clones, and not every one. This table has tens of thousands of clones, 85% appearing once. Sequenced sample: peripheral blood. All receptors derive from an elderly man with acute or convalescent COVID-19.

The CDR3: CASSPRPLAGNTDTQYF. In nucleotides, the CDR3 is TGTGCCAGCAGCCCTCGCCCCCTAGCGGGAAACACAGATACGCAGTATTTT. J is TRBJ2-3 and V is TRBV11-2; TRBD2 matches at 9 bases. The germline gives CDR1 SGHAT, CDR2 FQNNGV. This CDR3 region has 17 residues. V lost 5 bases to trimming and J lost 2 bases; unmatched junction nucleotides: 11.

The chain carries TRBV7-2 and TRBJ2-6; the D gene is possibly TRBD1 (5 bases). V lost 11 bases to trimming and J lost 2 bases, with 7 bases between them. Germline-derived CDR1 and CDR2 are SGHTA and FQGNSA. There are 12 residues in the CDR3. The CDR3 loop reads CAGATGANVLTF. The CDR3 DNA reads as TGTGCCGGGGCGACTGGGGCCAACGTCCTGACTTTC.

The chain employs TRBV9 and TRBJ2-3; a weak D match, TRBD2 (7 bases). The CDR3 has 16 amino acids. Germline loops: CDR1 SGDLS, CDR2 YYNGEE. Trimming pared 0 bases from V and 6 bases from J, leaving 17 bases between. The DNA for the CDR3 is TGTGCCAGCAGCGTAGTTGCGGGGGCCGGGGGGGATACGCAGTATTTT. Its translation: CASSVVAGAGGDTQYF.

J is TRBJ2-7 and V is TRBV29-1, with 9 bases matching TRBD1. The V gene's germline CDR1 is SQVTM and CDR2 ANQGSEA. The CDR3 runs 13 residues. V trimming: 7 bases; J trimming: 7 bases; junction bases outside the gene matches: 11. CDR3 in amino acids: CSARRTGDGEQYF. DNA of the CDR3: TGCAGCGCCAGACGGACAGGGGATGGGGAGCAGTACTTC.

The genes are TRBV2 and TRBJ1-1; 7 positions match TRBD1. Germline CDR1 SNHLY, CDR2 FYNNEI. The CDR3 has 17 amino acids. The V gene end was trimmed by 6 bases and the J gene end by 5 bases; junction bases not matched to a gene: 18. CDR3 amino acids: CASSRRSGQTRWTEAFF. In DNA, the CDR3 is TGTGCCAGCAGCCGCCGGTCGGGACAGACGAGGTGGACTGAAGCTTTCTTT.

The chain uses TRBV18 and TRBJ2-5; possibly TRBD1 for D (6 bases). V dropped 3 bases and J dropped 3 bases, with 8 bases sitting between them. CDR1 and CDR2 from the germline V gene are KGHSH and LQKENI. This CDR3 is built from 13 residues. CDR3: CASSPRDKETQYF. For the CDR3, the DNA is TGTGCCAGCTCACCCAGGGACAAAGAGACCCAGTACTTC.

The V and J genes are TRBV9 and TRBJ2-1; 11 nucleotides line up with TRBD2. CDR1 SGDLS and CDR2 YYNGEE come from the germline V gene. The CDR3 length is 15 residues. The V and J ends lost 4 bases and 6 bases, in that order; junction bases with no gene match: 6. Written as DNA, the CDR3 is TGTGCCAGCAGCCCGGCCGGACTAGCGGGCAATGAGCAGTTCTTC. It is translated as CASSPAGLAGNEQFF.

This clone was recorded a few times. The chain combines TRBV7-9 with TRBJ2-3; 7 bases map to TRBD1. With V trimmed by 2 bases and J by 4 bases, 3 bases remained unmatched. The CDR3 consists of 14 residues. Per the germline V gene, CDR1 is SEHNR and CDR2 is FQNEAQ (reference sequence). DNA for the CDR3: TGTGCCAGCAGCTTAAGGGGACAGTCAGATACGCAGTATTTT. Encoded protein: CASSLRGQSDTQYF.

The rearrangement joins TRBV29-1 to TRBJ2-5; D call uncertain. The CDR3 is 12 residues long. V lost 2 bases and J lost 5, with 9 bases in between. Germline values: CDR1 SQVTM, CDR2 ANQGSEA. CDR3 coding DNA: TGCAGCGTTGAATCCCAGGTGGAGACCCAGTACTTC. As protein: CSVESQVETQYF.

The chain recombines TRBV19 with TRBJ2-2; 11 bases agree with TRBD1. The J segment lost 8 bases and the V segment lost 7 bases, leaving 6 bases of the junction unmatched. Germline CDR1 LNHDA, CDR2 SQIVND (reference sequence). The CDR3 length is 14 residues. CDR3 in DNA: TGTGCCAGTACCAATGGACAGGGGGCAGGGGAGCTGTTTTTT. Residues: CASTNGQGAGELFF.

This sequence joins TRBV24-1 and TRBJ2-4, with TRBD1 as a possible D gene (7 bases). CDR1 is KGHDR, CDR2 SFDVKD, per germline. The V gene lost 5 bases and the J gene lost 4 bases, with 17 bases spanning the gap. This CDR3 is 16 amino acids long. This CDR3 reads CATSAPGQAGKNIQYF. CDR3 coding DNA: TGTGCCACCAGTGCCCCCGGACAGGCGGGGAAAAACATTCAGTACTTC.

The chain employs TRBV14 and TRBJ2-7; 9 bases fit TRBD2. V gave up 0 bases and J gave up 1 base; unmatched junction bases: 10. CDR1 is SGHDN, CDR2 FVKESK, per germline. The CDR3 consists of 18 residues. CDR3 nucleotide sequence: TGTGCCAGCAGCCAAGATCGTGCGCGGGAGGGCAGGTCCTACGAGCAGTACTTC. Translated, it gives CASSQDRAREGRSYEQYF. Full variable domain (remainder filled in from reference TRBV14 and TRBJ2-7): EAGVTQFPSHSVIEKGQTVTLRCDPISGHDNLYWYRRVMGKEIKFLLHFVKESKQDESGMPNNRFLAERTGGTYSTLKVQPAELEDSGVYFCASSQDRAREGRSYEQYFGPGTRLTVT.

The gene calls are TRBV6-5 and TRBJ1-5; maybe TRBD1 (6 bases). The CDR3 is 16 residues long. From germline, CDR1 is MNHEY and CDR2 SVGAGI. Trimming removed 0 bases at V and 4 bases at J, with 13 bases between. The CDR3 nucleotides read TGTGCCAGCAGTTACTCGCCCACCCAGGGGAATCAGCCCCAGCATTTT. As protein: CASSYSPTQGNQPQHF.

The chain links TRBV10-1 to TRBJ2-3, with TRBD2 matching over 7 bases. The CDR3 is 14 amino acids. Per the germline V gene, CDR1 is WNHNN and CDR2 is SYGVQD (reference sequence). After removal of 8 bases from V and 1 base from J, the junction contained 6 bases not matched to a gene. CDR3 nucleotide sequence: TGCGCCAGCGAGGCGGGAGTGGGCACAGATACGCAGTATTTT. Protein sequence: CASEAGVGTDTQYF.